This T cell receptor beta chain was recovered during a study of blood T cells in healthy people across ages. Next came a second PCR, run for about 7 to 12 cycles, which used a sample-barcoded 5' primer along with a J-beta primer mix. TCRdb re-derived calls from the 5' RACE reads in MiXCR, one entry per CDR3 protein. The table shows 710,000 or so distinct CDR3 sequences, with about 20% occurring only once. This clonotype was recorded at least ten times. Antigen: not known. Each sample yielded at least 6 million isolated PBMCs. Overall study findings and caveats: Researchers deemed the diversity estimates from one million T cells underestimates. Leaving the PBMCs unsorted stopped any conclusive comparison of naive versus antigen-experienced cells. With donor CMV status unknown, expanded clonotype changes were possibly confounded.

The TCR was taken from a man between 70 and 80 years old in good health. The sequenced sample was blood.

The CDR3 DNA follows: TGTGCCAGCTCACAGTCGGCAGAGAACCGGGGCTACACCTTC. This encodes CASSQSAENRGYTF. The gene calls are TRBV18 and TRBJ1-2, with no clear D. CDR1 KGHSH and CDR2 LQKENI come from the germline V gene. The CDR3 length is 14 residues. V was shortened by 4 bases and J by 8 bases, with 17 bases between the two germline ends.